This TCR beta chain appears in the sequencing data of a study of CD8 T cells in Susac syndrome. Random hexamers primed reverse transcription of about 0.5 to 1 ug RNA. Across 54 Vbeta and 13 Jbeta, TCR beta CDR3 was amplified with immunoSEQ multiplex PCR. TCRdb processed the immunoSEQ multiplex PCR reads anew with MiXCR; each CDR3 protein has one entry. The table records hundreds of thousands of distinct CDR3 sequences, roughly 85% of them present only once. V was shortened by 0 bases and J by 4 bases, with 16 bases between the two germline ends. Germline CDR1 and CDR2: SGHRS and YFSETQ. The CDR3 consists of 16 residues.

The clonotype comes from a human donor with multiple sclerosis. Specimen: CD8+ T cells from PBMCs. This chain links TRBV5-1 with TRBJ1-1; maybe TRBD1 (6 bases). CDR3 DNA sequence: TGCGCCAGCAGCTTGGAGGGCCAGGGGTATGGCACTGAAGCTTTCTTT. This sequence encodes CASSLEGQGYGTEAFF.